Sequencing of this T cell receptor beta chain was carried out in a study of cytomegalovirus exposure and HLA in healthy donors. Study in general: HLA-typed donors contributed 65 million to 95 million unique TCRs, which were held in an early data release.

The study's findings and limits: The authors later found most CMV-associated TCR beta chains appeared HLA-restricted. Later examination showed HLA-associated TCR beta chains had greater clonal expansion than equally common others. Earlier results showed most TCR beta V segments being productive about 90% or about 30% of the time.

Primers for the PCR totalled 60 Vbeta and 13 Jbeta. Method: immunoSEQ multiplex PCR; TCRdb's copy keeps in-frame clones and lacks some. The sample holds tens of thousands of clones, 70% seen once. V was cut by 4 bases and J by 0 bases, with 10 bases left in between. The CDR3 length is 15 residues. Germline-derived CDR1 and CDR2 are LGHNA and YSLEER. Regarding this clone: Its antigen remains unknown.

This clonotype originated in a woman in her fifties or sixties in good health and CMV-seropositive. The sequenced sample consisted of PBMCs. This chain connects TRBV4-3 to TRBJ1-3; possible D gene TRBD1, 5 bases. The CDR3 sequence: CASSRDLSSGNTIYF. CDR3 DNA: TGCGCCAGCAGCCGGGACTTGAGCTCTGGAAACACCATATATTTT.